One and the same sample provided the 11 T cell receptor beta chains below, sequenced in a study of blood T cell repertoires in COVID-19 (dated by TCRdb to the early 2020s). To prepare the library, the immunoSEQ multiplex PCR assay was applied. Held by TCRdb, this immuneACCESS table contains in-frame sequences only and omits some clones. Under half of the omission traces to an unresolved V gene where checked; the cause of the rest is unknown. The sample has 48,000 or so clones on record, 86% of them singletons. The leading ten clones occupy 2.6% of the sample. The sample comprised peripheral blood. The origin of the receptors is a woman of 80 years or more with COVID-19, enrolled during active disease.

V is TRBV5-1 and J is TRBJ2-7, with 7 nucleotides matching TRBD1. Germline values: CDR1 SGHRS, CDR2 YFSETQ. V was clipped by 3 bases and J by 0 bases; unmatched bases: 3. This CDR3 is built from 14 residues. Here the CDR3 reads CASSSRDSSYEQYF. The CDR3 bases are TGCGCCAGCAGCTCCCGGGACAGCTCCTACGAGCAGTACTTC. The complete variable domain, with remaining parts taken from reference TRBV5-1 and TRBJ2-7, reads KAGVTQTPRYLIKTRGQQVTLSCSPISGHRSVSWYQQTPGQGLQFLFEYFSETQRNKGNFPGRFSGRQFSNSRSEMNVSTLELGDSALYLCASSSRDSSYEQYFGPGTRLTVT.

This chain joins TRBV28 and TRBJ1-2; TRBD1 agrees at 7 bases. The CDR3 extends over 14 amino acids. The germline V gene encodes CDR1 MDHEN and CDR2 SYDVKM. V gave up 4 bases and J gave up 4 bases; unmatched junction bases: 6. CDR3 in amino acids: CASSSTGYGYGYTF. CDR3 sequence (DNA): TGTGCCAGCAGTTCGACAGGGTACGGCTATGGCTACACCTTC.

In DNA, the CDR3 is TGTGCCAGTCGCGACGAGACAGGGCCCCGCAGTCAGCCCCAGCATTTT. Translating it yields CASRDETGPRSQPQHF. The chain recombines TRBV19 with TRBJ1-5; 7 bases fit TRBD1. The J segment lost 6 bases and the V segment lost 8 bases, leaving 16 bases of the junction unmatched. The germline CDR1 and CDR2 sequences are LNHDA and SQIVND (reference sequence). The length of the CDR3 is 16 residues.

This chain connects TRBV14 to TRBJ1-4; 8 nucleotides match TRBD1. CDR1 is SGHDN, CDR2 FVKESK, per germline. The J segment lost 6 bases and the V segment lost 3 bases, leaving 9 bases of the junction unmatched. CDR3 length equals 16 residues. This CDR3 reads CASSQGRQGLDEKLFF. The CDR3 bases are TGTGCCAGCAGCCAGGGAAGACAGGGGTTAGATGAAAAACTGTTTTTT. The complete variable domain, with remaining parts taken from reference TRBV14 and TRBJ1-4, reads EAGVTQFPSHSVIEKGQTVTLRCDPISGHDNLYWYRRVMGKEIKFLLHFVKESKQDESGMPNNRFLAERTGGTYSTLKVQPAELEDSGVYFCASSQGRQGLDEKLFFGSGTQLSVL.

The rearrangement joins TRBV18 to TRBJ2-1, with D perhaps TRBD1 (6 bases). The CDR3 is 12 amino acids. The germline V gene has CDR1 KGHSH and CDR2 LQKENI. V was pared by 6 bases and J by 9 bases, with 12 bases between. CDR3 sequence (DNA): TGTGCCAGCTCCCGCGGACAGTCTGAGCAGTTCTTC. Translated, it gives CASSRGQSEQFF.

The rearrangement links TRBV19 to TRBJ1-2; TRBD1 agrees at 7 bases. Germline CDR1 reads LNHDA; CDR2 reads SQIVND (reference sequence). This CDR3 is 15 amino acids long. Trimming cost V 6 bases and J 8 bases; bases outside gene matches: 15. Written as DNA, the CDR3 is TGTGCCAGTAGGGGCACTACAGGGGTGACTGGGGGCTACACCTTC. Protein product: CASRGTTGVTGGYTF.

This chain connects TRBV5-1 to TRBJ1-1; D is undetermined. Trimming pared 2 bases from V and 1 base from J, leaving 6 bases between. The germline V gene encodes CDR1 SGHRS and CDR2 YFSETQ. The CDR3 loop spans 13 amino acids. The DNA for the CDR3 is TGCGCCAGCAGCTTTTCCCAGAACACTGAAGCTTTCTTT. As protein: CASSFSQNTEAFF.

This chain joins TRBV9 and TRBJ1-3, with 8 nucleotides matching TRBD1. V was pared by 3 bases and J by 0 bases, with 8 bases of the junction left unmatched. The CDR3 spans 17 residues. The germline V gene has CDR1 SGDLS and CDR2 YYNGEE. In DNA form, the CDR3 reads TGTGCCAGCAGCGCCGGACAGGGACCCAACTCTGGAAACACCATATATTTT. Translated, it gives CASSAGQGPNSGNTIYF.

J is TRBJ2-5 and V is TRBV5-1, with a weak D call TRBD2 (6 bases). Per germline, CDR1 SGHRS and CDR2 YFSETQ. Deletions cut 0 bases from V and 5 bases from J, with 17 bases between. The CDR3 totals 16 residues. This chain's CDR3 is CASSLGGANFQETQYF. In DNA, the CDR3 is TGCGCCAGCAGCTTGGGCGGGGCGAATTTCCAGGAGACCCAGTACTTC.

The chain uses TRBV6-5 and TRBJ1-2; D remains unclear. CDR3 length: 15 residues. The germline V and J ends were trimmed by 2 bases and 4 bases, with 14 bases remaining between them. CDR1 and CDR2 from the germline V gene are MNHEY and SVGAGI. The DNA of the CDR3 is TGTGCCAGCAGTTACGGGCCGGGGAAGGGCTATGGCTACACCTTC. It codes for CASSYGPGKGYGYTF.

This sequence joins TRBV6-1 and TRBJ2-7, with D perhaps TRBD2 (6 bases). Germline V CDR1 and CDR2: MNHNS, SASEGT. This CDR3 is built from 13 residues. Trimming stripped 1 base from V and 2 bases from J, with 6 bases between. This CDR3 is CASSEERAYEQYF. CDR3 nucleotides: TGTGCCAGCAGTGAAGAGCGGGCCTACGAGCAGTACTTC.